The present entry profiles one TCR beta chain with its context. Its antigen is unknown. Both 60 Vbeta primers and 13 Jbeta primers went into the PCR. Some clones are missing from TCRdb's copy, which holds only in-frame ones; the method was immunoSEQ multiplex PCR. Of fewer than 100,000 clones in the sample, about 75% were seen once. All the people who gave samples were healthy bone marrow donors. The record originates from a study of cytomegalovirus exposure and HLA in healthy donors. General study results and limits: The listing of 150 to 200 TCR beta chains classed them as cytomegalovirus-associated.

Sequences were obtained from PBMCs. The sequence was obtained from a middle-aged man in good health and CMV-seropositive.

CDR3 amino acids: CASSLSPVLETQYF. CDR3 nucleotides: TGTGCCAGCAGTTTATCCCCGGTTTTGGAGACCCAGTACTTC. This chain links TRBV27 with TRBJ2-5; D ambiguous. Per the germline V gene, CDR1 is MNHEY and CDR2 is SMNVEV (reference sequence). CDR3 length: 14 residues. Between the trimmed V and J ends, which lost 0 bases and 5 bases, there was a span of 10 bases.